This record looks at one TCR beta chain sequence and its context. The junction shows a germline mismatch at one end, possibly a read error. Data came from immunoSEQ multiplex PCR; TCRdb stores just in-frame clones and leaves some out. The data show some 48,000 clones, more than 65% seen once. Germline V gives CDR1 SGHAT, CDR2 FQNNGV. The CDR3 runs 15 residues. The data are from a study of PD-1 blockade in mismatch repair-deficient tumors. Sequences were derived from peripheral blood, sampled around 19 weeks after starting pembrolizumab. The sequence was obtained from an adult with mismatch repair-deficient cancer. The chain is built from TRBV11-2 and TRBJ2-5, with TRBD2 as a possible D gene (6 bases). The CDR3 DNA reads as TGTGCCAGCAGCTCTCCGGACCTAGCGCGTGGAAGGTGGGACTTC. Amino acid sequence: CASSSPDLARGRWDF.